This T cell receptor beta chain was recovered during a study of shared clonotypes between healthy human individuals. Produced via immunoSEQ multiplex PCR; TCRdb's table is partial and in-frame only. The repertoire has about 1 million clones, around 75% of them found once; the top ten carry about 1.5%. Study-level results: Only blood underwent sampling, and tissue repertoires likely differ.

As for this clone: Its specificity is unknown.

CDR3 length equals 16 residues. The J segment lost 0 bases and the V segment lost 2 bases, leaving 6 bases of the junction unmatched. Germline values: CDR1 SGHRS, CDR2 YFSETQ. The study drew all its donors from Caucasian adults living in Nashville, Tennessee. CD4+ cell separation produced CD45RA+ naive and CD45RA-negative memory subsets. Sequenced input: memory CD4+ T cells sorted from blood. As to subset: CD45RA-negative fraction. V and J are TRBV5-1 and TRBJ2-3, with 7 bases aligning to TRBD1. This receptor was taken from a man between 18 and 35 years old in good health. CDR3 residues: CASSFGGQDSTDTQYF. Here the CDR3 DNA reads TGCGCCAGCAGCTTCGGTGGACAGGATAGCACAGATACGCAGTATTTT.